A selection of T cell receptor beta chains follows, all from one sample in a study of shared clonotypes between healthy human individuals. The data were produced by immunoSEQ multiplex PCR, yet TCRdb's version contains in-frame clones alone and is incomplete. The sample has hundreds of thousands of clones, about 80% seen once. Material for sequencing was memory CD4+ T cells sorted from blood. Receptor source: a woman aged 25 to 39 in good health. The CDR3 runs from the conserved cysteine through the conserved F or W. D genes are given only for firm matches. For some rows the clone size is stated as once, few or many, or as a class when expanded; others skip it.

d_gene | j_gene | v_gene | abundance | CDR3aa | CDR3nt
- | TRBJ2-7 | TRBV5-8 | - | CASSNYNSYEQYF | TGTGCCAGCAGCAACTATAATTCCTACGAGCAGTACTTC
- | TRBJ2-7 | TRBV2 | - | CASSERGSEKHEQYF | TGTGCCAGCAGTGAACGGGGGTCAGAGAAACACGAGCAGTACTTC
- | TRBJ1-5 | TRBV11-3 | few | CASTGGQYDQPQHF | TGTGCCAGCACGGGCGGCCAGTATGATCAGCCCCAGCATTTT
- | TRBJ1-1 | TRBV20-1 | - | CSARGTEAFF | TGCAGTGCTAGGGGGACTGAAGCTTTCTTT
TRBD2 | TRBJ2-5 | TRBV7-9 | - | CASSLASGTSGGETQYF | TGTGCCAGCAGCTTGGCCTCCGGGACTAGCGGAGGAGAGACCCAGTACTTC
- | TRBJ2-7 | TRBV4-1 | - | CASSLGWQRTSYEQYF | TGCGCCAGCAGCCTAGGGTGGCAGAGGACCTCCTACGAGCAGTACTTC
TRBD1 | TRBJ1-1 | TRBV9 | - | CASRTGTGGGSTEAFF | TGTGCCAGCAGGACCGGGACAGGGGGCGGAAGCACTGAAGCTTTCTTT
- | TRBJ2-1 | TRBV5-8 | many | CASSLLHSSDSYNEQFF | TGTGCCAGCAGCTTGCTCCACTCCTCGGACTCCTACAATGAGCAGTTCTTC
- | TRBJ1-5 | TRBV7-9 | few | CASSLSRDQPQHF | TGTGCCAGCAGCTTATCCAGGGATCAGCCCCAGCATTTT
- | TRBJ2-5 | TRBV7-2 | once | CASSLDSGEETQYF | TGTGCCAGCAGCTTAGATTCCGGGGAAGAGACCCAGTACTTC
- | TRBJ2-7 | TRBV7-2 | - | CASSLGSRSHEQYF | TGTGCCAGCAGCTTGGGGTCGCGGAGCCACGAGCAGTACTTC
- | TRBJ1-2 | TRBV4-1 | - | CASSQEGGGAASYGYTF | TGCGCCAGCAGCCAAGAAGGGGGGGGTGCAGCTAGCTATGGCTACACCTTC
- | TRBJ2-2 | TRBV28 | - | CASSLLGDGELFF | TGTGCCAGCAGTTTATTGGGGGACGGGGAGCTGTTTTTT
- | TRBJ2-7 | TRBV7-6 | - | CASSLSETEQYF | TGTGCCAGCAGCTTATCTGAAACAGAGCAGTACTTC
- | TRBJ1-3 | TRBV28 | - | CASSFMGLLSGNTIYF | TGTGCCAGCAGTTTCATGGGACTTCTCTCTGGAAACACCATATATTTT
TRBD2 | TRBJ2-1 | TRBV9 | - | CASSVGSGGYNEQFF | TGTGCCAGCAGCGTAGGTAGCGGGGGGTACAATGAGCAGTTCTTC
- | TRBJ1-4 | TRBV28 | once | CASSSPGSNEKLFF | TGTGCCAGCAGTTCACCAGGGTCTAATGAAAAACTGTTTTTT
- | TRBJ2-7 | TRBV28 | - | CASRNRDIYEQYF | TGTGCCAGCAGGAACCGGGACATCTACGAGCAGTACTTC
- | TRBJ2-5 | TRBV6-6 | - | CASSYPASETQYF | TGTGCCAGCAGTTATCCAGCTTCAGAGACCCAGTACTTC
- | TRBJ1-2 | TRBV20-1 | - | CSASQHGYTF | TGCAGTGCTAGCCAGCATGGCTACACCTTC
- | TRBJ2-2 | TRBV30 | - | CAWSVFWANTGELFF | TGTGCCTGGAGTGTATTCTGGGCGAACACCGGGGAGCTGTTTTTT
TRBD1 | TRBJ1-1 | TRBV28 | - | CASSPTGQGDTEAFF | TGTGCCAGCAGTCCCACGGGACAGGGTGACACTGAAGCTTTCTTT
- | TRBJ2-7 | TRBV27 | - | CASSSRPSYEQYF | TGTGCCAGCAGTTCCCGACCCTCCTACGAGCAGTACTTC
- | TRBJ2-2 | TRBV7-9 | many | CASSPTGELFF | TGTGCCAGCAGCCCGACCGGGGAGCTGTTTTTT
- | TRBJ1-3 | TRBV7-6 | - | CASSPRGSASGNTIYF | TGTGCCAGCAGCCCACGGGGCAGCGCCTCTGGAAACACCATATATTTT
TRBD1 | TRBJ2-7 | TRBV5-1 | - | CASSLPGQVRSSYEQYF | TGCGCCAGCAGCTTACCGGGACAGGTTCGATCCTCCTACGAGCAGTACTTC
TRBD1 | TRBJ2-3 | TRBV7-2 | - | CASSLVGTGFADTQYF | TGTGCCAGCAGCTTAGTCGGGACAGGGTTTGCAGATACGCAGTATTTT
- | TRBJ1-3 | TRBV6-5 | - | CASSYSSSGNTIYF | TGTGCCAGCAGTTACTCTTCCTCTGGAAACACCATATATTTT
TRBD1 | TRBJ2-7 | TRBV5-6 | - | CASRQGTGGSEQYF | TGTGCCAGCAGGCAAGGGACAGGGGGCAGCGAGCAGTACTTC
TRBD1 | TRBJ1-3 | TRBV6-1 | - | CASGGDRVVNTIYF | TGTGCCAGCGGAGGGGACAGGGTTGTGAACACCATATATTTT
TRBD2 | TRBJ2-7 | TRBV6-5 | few | CASSNSGRARAQYF | TGTGCCAGCAGTAATAGCGGGAGGGCCCGCGCGCAGTACTTC
- | TRBJ2-2 | TRBV5-1 | - | CASSLEGVSGELFF | TGCGCCAGCAGCTTGGAGGGGGTATCCGGGGAGCTGTTTTTT
- | TRBJ1-1 | TRBV19 | few | CASSMGRLNTEAFF | TGTGCCAGTAGTATGGGCAGACTGAACACTGAAGCTTTCTTT
TRBD2 | TRBJ2-2 | TRBV2 | - | CASDWTSGSTGELFF | TGTGCCAGCGACTGGACTAGCGGGAGTACCGGGGAGCTGTTTTTT
TRBD1 | TRBJ1-5 | TRBV19 | - | CASSPTGSNQPQHF | TGTGCCAGTAGCCCGACAGGGAGCAATCAGCCCCAGCATTTT
- | TRBJ1-1 | TRBV6-1 | - | CASSPRGNTEAFF | TGTGCCAGCAGTCCTAGGGGAAACACTGAAGCTTTCTTT
TRBD1 | TRBJ2-7 | TRBV18 | - | CASSPKGANAYEQYF | TGTGCCAGCTCACCAAAGGGGGCTAATGCCTACGAGCAGTACTTC
- | TRBJ2-7 | TRBV28 | - | CASSKTFGNYEQYF | TGTGCCAGCAGTAAGACATTCGGCAACTACGAGCAGTACTTC
- | TRBJ2-1 | TRBV20-1 | - | CSRRSYNEQFF | TGCAGCCGGAGGTCCTACAATGAGCAGTTCTTC
- | TRBJ1-5 | TRBV10-2 | - | CASSESHYNQPQHF | TGCGCCAGCAGTGAGTCGCATTACAATCAGCCCCAGCATTTT
- | TRBJ1-3 | TRBV19 | - | CASSIGQSSGNTIYF | TGTGCCAGTAGTATAGGACAGAGCTCTGGAAACACCATATATTTT
- | TRBJ2-7 | TRBV28 | once | CATNEGPYEQYF | TGTGCCACCAATGAGGGCCCTTACGAGCAGTACTTC
- | TRBJ2-3 | TRBV4-1 | once | CASSRTQGSGDTQYF | TGCGCCAGCAGCCGAACACAGGGCTCAGGCGATACGCAGTATTTT
- | TRBJ2-7 | TRBV27 | - | CASSSTLGGEQYF | TGTGCCAGCAGTTCAACCCTCGGGGGCGAGCAGTACTTC
TRBD2 | TRBJ2-1 | TRBV28 | - | CASSLQGLAGGGEQFF | TGTGCCAGCAGTTTACAGGGACTAGCGGGAGGTGGTGAGCAGTTCTTC
- | TRBJ2-3 | TRBV11-2 | - | CASSLDLLSGVTQYF | TGTGCCAGCAGCTTAGATCTCCTCTCTGGGGTTACGCAGTATTTT
TRBD1 | TRBJ2-3 | TRBV6-4 | - | CASSDSGQGGDTQYF | TGTGCCAGCAGTGACTCAGGACAGGGGGGAGATACGCAGTATTTT